The T cell receptor beta chain described here comes from a study of T cells in Graves' hyperthyroidism and ophthalmopathy. Findings and caveats of the study: Using 13 V-J features, a model discriminated ophthalmopathy from stable hyperthyroidism.

RNA transcripts yielded amplified TCR beta CDR3 regions. First-round RT-PCR with HTBI primers amplified the TCR CDR3 region. TCRdb reprocessed the multiplex PCR reads with MiXCR, giving one entry per CDR3 protein. The profile covers around 520,000 distinct CDR3 sequences, with around a quarter appearing a single time and over 9% taken by the ten largest. The germline V and J ends were trimmed by 3 bases and 4 bases, with 7 bases remaining between them. CDR3 length: 12 residues. This clonotype was picked up many times. What it binds is not known. Clinical symptoms, serum thyroxine, TRAb, thyroid ultrasound and orbital computed tomography informed diagnoses.

The sample was blood. The sequence came from a woman aged 30 to 39 with Graves' ophthalmopathy. The chain couples TRBV12-3 or TRBV12-4 to TRBJ2-7; D unresolved. CDR3 protein: CASSFFVYEQYF. In DNA, the CDR3 is TGTGCCAGCAGTTTTTTTGTTTACGAGCAGTACTTC.